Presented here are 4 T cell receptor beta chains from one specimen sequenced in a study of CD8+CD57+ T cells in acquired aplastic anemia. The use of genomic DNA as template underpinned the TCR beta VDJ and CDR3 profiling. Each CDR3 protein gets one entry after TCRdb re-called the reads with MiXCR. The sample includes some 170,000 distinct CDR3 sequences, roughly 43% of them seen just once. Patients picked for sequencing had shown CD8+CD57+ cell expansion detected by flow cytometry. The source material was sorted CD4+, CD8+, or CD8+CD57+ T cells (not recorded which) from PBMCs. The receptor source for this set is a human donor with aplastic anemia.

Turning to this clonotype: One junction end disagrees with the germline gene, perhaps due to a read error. CDR3 DNA sequence: TGTGCCAGCAGAACCTATTCGGTTTCCTCTGGAAACACCATGTATTTT. Protein product: CASRTYSVSSGNTMYF. The V call is TRBV6-1, the J call TRBJ1-3; no firm D call. Germline CDR1 reads MNHNS; CDR2 reads SASEGT. The CDR3 spans 16 residues.

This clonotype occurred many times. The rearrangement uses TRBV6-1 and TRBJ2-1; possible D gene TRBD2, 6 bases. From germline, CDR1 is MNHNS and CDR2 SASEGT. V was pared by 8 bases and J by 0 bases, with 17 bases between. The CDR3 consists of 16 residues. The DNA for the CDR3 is TGTGCCAGCGACCAATGGGAGGTCAGCTCCTACAATGAGCAGTTCTTC. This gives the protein CASDQWEVSSYNEQFF.

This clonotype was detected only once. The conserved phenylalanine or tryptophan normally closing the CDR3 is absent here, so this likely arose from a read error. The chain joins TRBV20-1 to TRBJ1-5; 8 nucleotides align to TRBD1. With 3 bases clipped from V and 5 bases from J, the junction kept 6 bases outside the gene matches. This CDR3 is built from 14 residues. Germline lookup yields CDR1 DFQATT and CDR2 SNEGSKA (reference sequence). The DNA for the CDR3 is TGCAGTGCTAGTAGCAGGGGGCGCGATCAGCCCCAGCATCTT. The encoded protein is CSASSRGRDQPQHL.

The CDR3 nucleotides are TGTGCCAGTAAGCTAAGACAGGATTCACCCCTCCACTTT. Its protein is CASKLRQDSPLHF. The V call is TRBV19, the J call TRBJ1-6; TRBD1 is a possible D gene (6 bases). The V and J ends lost 7 bases and 8 bases respectively, with 12 bases between them. The CDR3 has 13 residues. Germline V CDR1 and CDR2: LNHDA, SQIVND (reference sequence).